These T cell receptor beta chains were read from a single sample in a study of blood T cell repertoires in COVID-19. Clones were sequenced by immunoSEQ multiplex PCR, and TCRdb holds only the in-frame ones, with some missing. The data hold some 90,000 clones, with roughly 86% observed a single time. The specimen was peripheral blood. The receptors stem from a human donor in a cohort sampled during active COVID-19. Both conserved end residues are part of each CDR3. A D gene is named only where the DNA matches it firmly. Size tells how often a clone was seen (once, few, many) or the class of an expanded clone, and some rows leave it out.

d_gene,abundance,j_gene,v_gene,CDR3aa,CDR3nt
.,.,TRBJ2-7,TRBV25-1,CASSELGGQSEQYF,TGTGCCAGCAGTGAATTAGGGGGACAATCAGAGCAGTACTTC
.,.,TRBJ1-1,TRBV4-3,CASSPRLQGTAEAFF,TGCGCCAGCAGCCCCCGGCTACAGGGAACGGCTGAAGCTTTCTTT
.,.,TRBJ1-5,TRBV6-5,CASRLDGSQPQHF,TGTGCCAGCCGCCTTGATGGCAGTCAGCCCCAGCATTTT
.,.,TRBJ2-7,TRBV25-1,CASSGAGYYEQYF,TGTGCCAGCAGTGGCGCAGGGTACTACGAGCAGTACTTC
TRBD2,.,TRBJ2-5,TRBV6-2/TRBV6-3,CASSYRIPLVAGQETQYF,TGTGCCAGCAGTTACAGGATCCCCCTAGTAGCGGGGCAAGAGACCCAGTACTTC
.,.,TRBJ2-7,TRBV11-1,CASSLITGEQYF,TGTGCCAGCAGCTTAATAACGGGGGAGCAGTACTTC
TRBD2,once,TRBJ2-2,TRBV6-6,CASSSPLAGRVGELFF,TGTGCCAGCAGTTCCCCCCTAGCGGGAAGGGTCGGGGAGCTGTTTTTT
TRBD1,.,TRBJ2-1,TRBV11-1,CASSGTGEHEQFF,TGTGCCAGCAGCGGGACAGGTGAGCATGAGCAGTTCTTC
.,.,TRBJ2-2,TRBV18,CASSPQGAGELFF,TGTGCCAGCTCACCTCAAGGGGCCGGGGAGCTGTTTTTT
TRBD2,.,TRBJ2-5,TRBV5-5,CASSLDLAGAMETQYF,TGTGCCAGCAGCTTGGATCTAGCGGGAGCGATGGAGACCCAGTACTTC
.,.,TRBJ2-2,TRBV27,CASSLGQLTGELFF,TGTGCCAGCAGTTTAGGACAGCTCACCGGGGAGCTGTTTTTT
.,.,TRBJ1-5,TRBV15,CATSRGTTGSNQPQHF,TGTGCCACCAGCAGGGGTACAACAGGGTCCAATCAGCCCCAGCATTTT
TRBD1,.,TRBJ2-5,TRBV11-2,CASSLDLGDRGPLYF,TGTGCCAGCAGCTTAGATCTTGGGGACAGGGGGCCCTTGTACTTC
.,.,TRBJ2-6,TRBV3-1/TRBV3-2,CASSQDSKPTAGSGANVLTF,TGTGCCAGCAGCCAAGATTCCAAACCGACAGCAGGCTCTGGGGCCAACGTCCTGACTTTC
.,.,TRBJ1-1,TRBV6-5,CASNLQGNTEAFF,TGTGCCAGCAACTTACAGGGGAACACTGAAGCTTTCTTT
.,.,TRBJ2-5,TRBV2,CASTQSRWETQYF,TGTGCCAGCACCCAAAGCCGGTGGGAGACCCAGTACTTC
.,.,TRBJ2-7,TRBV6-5,CASREGSYEQYF,TGTGCCAGCAGGGAGGGGTCCTACGAGCAGTACTTC
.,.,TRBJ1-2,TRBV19,CASSIGESAGYTF,TGTGCCAGTAGTATTGGGGAGTCTGCAGGCTACACCTTC
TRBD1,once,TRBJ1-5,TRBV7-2,CASSLWDRGDQPQHF,TGTGCCAGCAGCTTATGGGACAGGGGGGATCAGCCCCAGCATTTT
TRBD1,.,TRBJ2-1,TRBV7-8,CASRTGASYNEQFF,TGTGCCAGCAGAACAGGGGCTTCCTACAATGAGCAGTTCTTC
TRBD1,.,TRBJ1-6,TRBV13,CASTETDRGGNSPLHF,TGTGCCAGCACCGAAACCGACAGGGGGGGAAATTCACCCCTCCACTTT
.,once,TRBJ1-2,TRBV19,CASSIQSAGSGYTF,TGTGCCAGTAGTATCCAATCCGCCGGGAGCGGCTACACCTTC
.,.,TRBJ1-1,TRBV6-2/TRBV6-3,CASSYRSTEAFF,TGTGCCAGCAGTTACAGGAGCACTGAAGCTTTCTTT
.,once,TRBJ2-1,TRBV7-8,CASSLEWTGGYNEQFF,TGTGCCAGCAGCTTGGAATGGACCGGAGGGTACAATGAGCAGTTCTTC
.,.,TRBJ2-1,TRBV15,CATSREVAGADNEQFF,TGTGCCACCAGCAGAGAAGTCGCGGGGGCCGACAATGAGCAGTTCTTC
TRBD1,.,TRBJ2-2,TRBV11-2,CASSRRDRGLGELFF,TGTGCCAGCAGCCGCCGGGACAGAGGATTGGGGGAGCTGTTTTTT
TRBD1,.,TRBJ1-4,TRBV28,CASRPGTGDEKLFF,TGTGCCAGCAGACCAGGGACAGGGGATGAAAAACTGTTTTTT
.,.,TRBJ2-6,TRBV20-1,CSASPVSGANVLTF,TGCAGTGCTAGTCCGGTCTCTGGGGCCAACGTCCTGACTTTC
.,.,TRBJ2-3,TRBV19,CASSQGGGTDTQYF,TGTGCCAGTAGTCAGGGTGGGGGCACAGATACGCAGTATTTT
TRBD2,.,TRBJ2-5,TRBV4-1,CASSRVGLAGDPYQETQYF,TGCGCCAGCAGCCGGGTCGGCCTAGCGGGGGACCCGTACCAAGAGACCCAGTACTTC
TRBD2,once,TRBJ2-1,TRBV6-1,CASSAGLGLAGIYNEQFF,TGTGCCAGCAGTGCCGGGTTGGGACTAGCGGGAATCTACAATGAGCAGTTCTTC
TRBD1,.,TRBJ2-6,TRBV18,CASSSSPTGESSGANVLTF,TGTGCCAGCTCATCCTCTCCGACAGGGGAAAGCTCTGGGGCCAACGTCCTGACTTTC
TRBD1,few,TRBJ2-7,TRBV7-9,CASTAGTGDYEQYF,TGTGCCAGCACCGCCGGGACAGGGGACTACGAGCAGTACTTC
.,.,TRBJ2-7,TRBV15,CATNSGIDSEQYF,TGTGCCACCAACTCGGGAATAGACTCCGAGCAGTACTTC
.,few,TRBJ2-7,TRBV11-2,CASTNSAGGEQYF,TGTGCCAGCACTAACAGCGCGGGTGGCGAGCAGTACTTC
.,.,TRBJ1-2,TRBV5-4,CASSPGLKNYGYTF,TGTGCCAGCAGCCCGGGACTCAAGAACTATGGCTACACCTTC
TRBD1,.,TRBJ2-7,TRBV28,CASRVQGTHEQYF,TGTGCCAGCAGGGTACAGGGGACGCACGAGCAGTACTTC
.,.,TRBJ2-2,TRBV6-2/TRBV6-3,CASSRRLEGGELFF,TGTGCCAGCAGTCGTCGACTAGAGGGCGGGGAGCTGTTTTTT
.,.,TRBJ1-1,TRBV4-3,CASRVRRDTEAFF,TGCGCCAGTAGGGTGAGGCGGGACACTGAAGCTTTCTTT
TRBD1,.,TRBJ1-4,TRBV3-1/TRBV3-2,CASSLDDRGPGKLFF,TGTGCCAGCAGCCTAGACGACAGGGGGCCCGGAAAACTGTTTTTT
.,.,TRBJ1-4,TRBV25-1,CASSEAQGNNEKLFF,TGTGCCAGCAGTGAAGCCCAGGGAAATAATGAAAAACTGTTTTTT
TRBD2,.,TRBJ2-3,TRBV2,CASRRLASSTDTQYF,TGTGCCAGCCGCCGACTAGCCTCCTCCACAGATACGCAGTATTTT
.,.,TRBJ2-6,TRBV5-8,CASSLDRVSGANVLTF,TGTGCCAGCAGCTTGGACAGGGTCTCTGGGGCCAACGTCCTGACTTTC
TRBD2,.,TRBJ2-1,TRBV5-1,CASSFGEGYYNEQFF,TGCGCCAGCAGCTTCGGGGAGGGTTACTACAATGAGCAGTTCTTC
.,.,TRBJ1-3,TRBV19,CASSDSYSGNTIYF,TGTGCCAGTAGTGACAGCTACTCTGGAAACACCATATATTTT
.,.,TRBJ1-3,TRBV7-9,CASSPVVLSGNTIYF,TGTGCCAGCAGCCCTGTAGTTCTCTCTGGAAACACCATATATTTT
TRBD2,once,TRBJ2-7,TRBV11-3,CASSLGGTTSYEQYF,TGTGCCAGCAGCTTAGGGGGGACTACCTCCTACGAGCAGTACTTC
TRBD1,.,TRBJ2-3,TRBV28,CASRSGQGRDTQYF,TGTGCCAGCAGATCAGGACAGGGGAGAGATACGCAGTATTTT
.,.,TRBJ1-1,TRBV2,CASSEGVLNTEAFF,TGTGCCAGCAGTGAAGGTGTGTTAAACACTGAAGCTTTCTTT